The 15 T cell receptor beta chains reported below all come from one sample, sequenced in a study of blood T cell repertoires in COVID-19. Sequenced by immunoSEQ multiplex PCR; TCRdb stores in-frame clones only, minus some. The sample shows around 250,000 clones, about 82% of them seen only once. Input material: peripheral blood. These receptors all stem from a woman older than 75 with COVID-19, enrolled during active disease.

The rearrangement links TRBV5-1 to TRBJ2-3, with 8 bases lining up with TRBD1. The J segment lost 3 bases and the V segment lost 3 bases, leaving 9 bases of the junction unmatched. CDR3 length: 16 residues. Germline CDR1 SGHRS, CDR2 YFSETQ. The CDR3 reads CASSSQGASMTDTQYF. CDR3 bases: TGCGCCAGCAGCTCTCAGGGGGCGAGTATGACAGATACGCAGTATTTT.

This clone was detected a few times. This chain joins TRBV4-3 and TRBJ1-2; 7 bases agree with TRBD1. V dropped 3 bases and J dropped 4; count of bases not matched to a gene: 8. This CDR3 contains 15 residues. The germline V gene has CDR1 LGHNA and CDR2 YSLEER. The CDR3 here is CASSQALGTAYGYTF. The CDR3 DNA reads TGCGCCAGCAGCCAGGCCCTTGGGACAGCCTATGGCTACACCTTC.

V usage is TRBV5-4 and J usage is TRBJ2-3, with 8 bases fitting TRBD2. The CDR3 is made up of 15 amino acids. With 0 bases clipped from V and 2 bases from J, the junction kept 2 bases outside the gene matches. Germline CDR1 and CDR2: SGHNT and YYREEE (reference sequence). The CDR3 spells CASSLERELTDTQYF. CDR3 in DNA: TGTGCCAGCAGCTTGGAGCGGGAGCTCACAGATACGCAGTATTTT.

CDR3: CASSDGGLWVYEQYV. DNA for the CDR3: TGCGCCAGCAGTGATGGCGGGCTGTGGGTCTACGAGCAGTACGTC. The V call is TRBV10-1, the J call TRBJ2-7, with D perhaps TRBD2 (5 bases). Trimming took off 3 bases at V and 3 bases at J, with 15 bases between the two ends. The CDR3 covers 15 residues. Looked up from germline, CDR1 is WNHNN and CDR2 is SYGVQD (reference sequence).

The chain carries TRBV10-3 and TRBJ2-3, with D perhaps TRBD1 (6 bases). The germline CDR1 and CDR2 sequences are ENHRY and SYGVKD. Trimming removed 9 bases at V and 3 bases at J, with 16 bases between. CDR3 size: 14 residues. The CDR3 sequence: CAISTGRGTDTQYF. CDR3 coding DNA: TGTGCCATTTCCACAGGGCGAGGAACAGATACGCAGTATTTT.

For the CDR3, the DNA is TGCGCCAGCAGCCAAGATCTGAGCGGGAAAGAGACCCAGTACTTC. This codes for CASSQDLSGKETQYF. The chain is built from TRBV4-3 and TRBJ2-5, with 7 bases matching TRBD2. Germline CDR1 and CDR2: LGHNA and YSLEER. The CDR3 length is 15 residues. V lost 0 bases to trimming and J lost 3 bases; unmatched junction nucleotides: 4.

The genes are TRBV28 and TRBJ1-4, with 9 bases fitting TRBD1. V shed 6 bases and J 5 bases; nucleotides not matched to a gene: 7. The CDR3 contains 15 residues. Germline V gives CDR1 MDHEN, CDR2 SYDVKM. In DNA form, the CDR3 reads TGTGCCAGCAGCGAAACAGGGGGCCACAATGAAAAACTGTTTTTT. Amino acids: CASSETGGHNEKLFF.

The CDR3 here is CASQKVRDFGYTF. The CDR3 nucleotides read TGTGCCAGCCAAAAAGTCCGGGATTTTGGCTACACCTTC. This rearrangement joins TRBV19 to TRBJ1-2; no firm D call. Germline CDR1 LNHDA, CDR2 SQIVND (reference sequence). The CDR3 length is 13 residues. Trimming removed 9 bases from V and 7 bases from J, with 18 bases in between.

Only one count was recorded for this clone. The chain carries TRBV18 and TRBJ1-1; unclear D gene. Trimming removed 1 base from V and 4 bases from J, with 7 bases in between. The V gene's germline CDR1 is KGHSH and CDR2 LQKENI. The length of the CDR3 is 13 residues. DNA of the CDR3: TGTGCCAGCTCACCACGGGGAGGCACTGAAGCTTTCTTT. Its protein is CASSPRGGTEAFF.

This clone has at least ten counts. In the same sample, other DNA sequences code for this CDR3. V usage is TRBV5-1 and J usage is TRBJ1-4, with 11 bases aligning to TRBD1. CDR1 is SGHRS, CDR2 YFSETQ, per germline. This CDR3 has 14 amino acids. Losses at the gene ends were 3 bases for V and 7 bases for J; bases not matched to a gene: 2. Here the CDR3 reads CASSSGTGGEKLFF. In nucleotides, the CDR3 is TGCGCCAGCAGCTCCGGGACAGGGGGTGAAAAACTGTTTTTT.

The V gene is TRBV11-2, the J gene TRBJ2-1; TRBD2 aligns across 9 bases. The junction had 9 bases not matched to a gene; V was cut back by 5 bases and J by 10 bases. The germline V gene has CDR1 SGHAT and CDR2 FQNNGV. CDR3 length: 14 amino acids. The CDR3 region is CASSQSGGKVEQFF. CDR3 sequence (DNA): TGTGCCAGCAGCCAGAGCGGGGGGAAAGTAGAGCAGTTCTTC.

The chain carries TRBV29-1 and TRBJ1-1; 9 nucleotides match TRBD1. CDR3 length: 12 amino acids. CDR1 and CDR2 from the germline V gene are SQVTM and ANQGSEA. V was clipped by 7 bases and J by 5 bases; unmatched bases: 5. The CDR3 nucleotides read TGCAGCGCTCGGACAGGGGAGACTGAAGCTTTCTTT. Amino acids: CSARTGETEAFF.

This chain links TRBV25-1 with TRBJ2-3, with a tentative D call TRBD2 (7 bases). CDR1 MGHDK and CDR2 SYGVNS come from the germline V gene. V lost 1 base to trimming and J lost 2 bases, with 13 bases between them. This CDR3 region has 16 residues. The CDR3: CASSELRGGDTDTQYF. The CDR3 DNA sequence: TGTGCCAGCAGTGAATTAAGGGGGGGGGACACAGATACGCAGTATTTT.

The CDR3 protein is CASSPDRVSGYTF. The CDR3 DNA follows: TGTGCCAGCAGTCCTGACAGGGTCTCTGGCTACACCTTC. The rearrangement links TRBV28 to TRBJ1-2, with TRBD1 matching 7 bases. This CDR3 has 13 residues. With 5 bases clipped from V and 7 bases from J, the junction kept 7 bases outside the gene matches. From germline, CDR1 is MDHEN and CDR2 SYDVKM.

The V gene is TRBV19, the J gene TRBJ1-5, with 7 nucleotides matching TRBD1. V was pared by 5 bases and J by 2 bases, with 6 bases of the junction left unmatched. Germline V gene sequence: CDR1 LNHDA, CDR2 SQIVND (reference sequence). This CDR3 comprises 15 residues. The CDR3 sequence is CASSAQGLGNQPQHF. CDR3 bases: TGTGCCAGTAGTGCACAGGGGTTGGGCAATCAGCCCCAGCATTTT.